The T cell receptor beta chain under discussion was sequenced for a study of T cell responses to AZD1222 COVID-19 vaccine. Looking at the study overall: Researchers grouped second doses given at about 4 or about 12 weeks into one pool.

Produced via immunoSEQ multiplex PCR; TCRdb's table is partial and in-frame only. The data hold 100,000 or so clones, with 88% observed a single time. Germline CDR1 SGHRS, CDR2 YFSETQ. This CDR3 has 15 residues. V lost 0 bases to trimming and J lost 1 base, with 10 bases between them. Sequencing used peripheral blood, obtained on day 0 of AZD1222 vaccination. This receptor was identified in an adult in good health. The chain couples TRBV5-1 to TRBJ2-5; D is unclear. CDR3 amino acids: CASSLDPAPQETQYF. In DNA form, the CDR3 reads TGCGCCAGCAGCTTGGACCCAGCGCCCCAAGAGACCCAGTACTTC.